The clone carrying this TCR beta chain is a singleton in its sample. Trimming stripped 5 bases from V and 2 bases from J, with 9 bases between. The CDR3 has 14 amino acids. Germline CDR1 SGHAT, CDR2 FQNNGV. The authors' processing: Reference gene primer amplification in the assay estimated nucleated cell counts. The repertoire was sequenced with immunoSEQ multiplex PCR; TCRdb's copy has only in-frame clones and lacks some. Clone size and the V and J calls come from that table; the DNA yielded D and trimming. In the table there are 150,000 to 200,000 clones, around nine tenths of which are singletons. The sample comes from a study of blood T cell repertoires in COVID-19. Study background: Nucleic acid was either cDNA or gDNA, and it came from T cells, B-cell-depleted T cells, or PBMCs.

Sequenced input: peripheral blood. The sequence was obtained from a man in his sixties or seventies with active or convalescent COVID-19. The chain uses TRBV11-2 and TRBJ2-2, with D maybe TRBD1 (5 bases). This CDR3 is CASSARVNTGELFF. CDR3 bases: TGTGCCAGCAGCGCCAGGGTAAACACCGGGGAGCTGTTTTTT.